The 27 T cell receptor beta chains given below trace back to one sample, sequenced in a study of blood T cell repertoires in COVID-19. Clones were read by immunoSEQ multiplex PCR, and TCRdb kept only the in-frame ones, dropping some. The profile shows about 130,000 clones, around 83% of them singletons. Material: PBMCs or T cells enriched from blood (not recorded which). The receptors come from a man between 45 and 60 years old who had recovered from COVID-19.

This clone appeared once. The gene calls are TRBV28 and TRBJ1-2; 10 nucleotides align to TRBD1. This CDR3 is built from 15 residues. CDR1 and CDR2 from the germline V gene are MDHEN and SYDVKM. The trim removed 8 bases at V and 7 bases at J, leaving 13 bases unmatched. The DNA of the CDR3 is TGTGCCAGCCAGAAAGGACAGGGGGTTACGGGTGGCTACACCTTC. Its protein is CASQKGQGVTGGYTF.

This clone appeared once. The J gene is TRBJ1-6, the V gene TRBV2; D unresolved. Trimming shortened V by 9 bases and J by 6 bases, and 21 bases separated the two germline ends. The CDR3 extends over 16 amino acids. Germline lookup yields CDR1 SNHLY and CDR2 FYNNEI. This chain's CDR3 is CASLPRVMGFNSPLHF. The CDR3 region has the DNA TGTGCCAGTCTCCCGAGGGTAATGGGATTTAATTCACCCCTCCACTTT. Full variable domain (rest looked up from reference TRBV2 and TRBJ1-6): EPEVTQTPSHQVTQMGQEVILRCVPISNHLYFYWYRQILGQKVEFLVSFYNNEISEKSEIFDDQFSVERPDGSNFTLKIRSTKLEDSAMYFCASLPRVMGFNSPLHFGNGTRLTVT.

The V gene is TRBV18, the J gene TRBJ2-7; 9 nucleotides line up with TRBD2. From germline, CDR1 is KGHSH and CDR2 LQKENI. J lost 1 base, V lost 3 bases, and 7 bases had no gene match. There are 16 residues in the CDR3. The CDR3 DNA follows: TGTGCCAGCTCACCCGCGGGTAGCGGGGGTTCCTACGAGCAGTACTTC. The encoded protein is CASSPAGSGGSYEQYF. Based on the CDR3 plus reference TRBV18 and TRBJ2-7, the full variable domain is NAGVMQNPRHLVRRRGQEARLRCSPMKGHSHVYWYRQLPEEGLKFMVYLQKENIIDESGMPKERFSAEFPKEGPSILRIQQVVRGDSAAYFCASSPAGSGGSYEQYFGPGTRLTVT.

The chain combines TRBV2 with TRBJ1-6, with 9 bases matching TRBD1. Germline lookup yields CDR1 SNHLY and CDR2 FYNNEI. V trimming: 3 bases; J trimming: 9 bases; junction bases outside the gene matches: 3. This CDR3 region has 14 residues. The CDR3 bases are TGTGCCAGCAGTGAGGACAGGGGAAGTTCACCCCTCCACTTT. Translating gives CASSEDRGSSPLHF.

V usage is TRBV12-3 or TRBV12-4 and J usage is TRBJ2-5; 7 positions agree with TRBD2. V gave up 3 bases and J gave up 5 bases; unmatched junction bases: 3. CDR3 length: 13 residues. CDR3 sequence (DNA): TGTGCCAGCAGTTTTGGGGGGGAGGAGACCCAGTACTTC. As protein: CASSFGGEETQYF.

The V gene is TRBV6-5, the J gene TRBJ1-4; D is possibly TRBD1 (6 bases). This CDR3 region has 15 residues. The germline V gene has CDR1 MNHEY and CDR2 SVGAGI. Trimming took off 6 bases at V and 0 bases at J, with 11 bases between the two ends. The CDR3 protein is CASRGGAATNEKLFF. DNA of the CDR3: TGTGCCAGCAGGGGGGGGGCAGCAACTAATGAAAAACTGTTTTTT.

CDR3 region: CASSVVTHTEAFF. The CDR3, as DNA: TGTGCCAGCAGCGTAGTGACACACACTGAAGCTTTCTTT. The rearrangement joins TRBV9 to TRBJ1-1; D is undetermined. Per the germline V gene, CDR1 is SGDLS and CDR2 is YYNGEE. The V end was cut by 0 bases, the J end by 3 bases, with 6 bases between. There are 13 residues in the CDR3.

This clone was found a few times. This chain uses TRBV19 with TRBJ2-3; no reliable D call. The CDR3 loop spans 14 amino acids. V was cut by 2 bases and J by 2 bases, with 8 bases left in between. Germline V gives CDR1 LNHDA, CDR2 SQIVND (reference sequence). CDR3 loop: CASSISAVTDTQYF. The CDR3 DNA reads as TGTGCCAGTAGTATATCTGCGGTCACAGATACGCAGTATTTT.

The table lists this clone with a few counts. The chain is built from TRBV5-5 and TRBJ1-5, with 7 bases lining up with TRBD1. Germline V gene lookup returns CDR1 SGHKS and CDR2 YYEKEE (reference sequence). The CDR3 contains 16 residues. The V segment lost 7 bases and the J segment 3 bases; nucleotides outside the gene matches: 13. The CDR3 sequence is CASAQGTATLNQPQHF. CDR3 coding DNA: TGTGCCAGCGCCCAAGGGACAGCTACCCTCAATCAGCCCCAGCATTTT.

The V call is TRBV6-2 or TRBV6-3, the J call TRBJ2-7; D uncertain. Germline loops: CDR1 MNHEY, CDR2 SVGEGT. Deletions cut 6 bases from V and 3 bases from J, with 9 bases between. CDR3 length: 12 residues. CDR3 nucleotide sequence: TGTGCCAGCAGCCTTCAGATCTACGAGCAGTACTTC. This encodes CASSLQIYEQYF.

The J gene is TRBJ1-4, the V gene TRBV5-1, with 7 bases that match TRBD1. CDR1 SGHRS and CDR2 YFSETQ come from the germline V gene. The CDR3 extends over 17 amino acids. V trimming: 4 bases; J trimming: 0 bases; junction bases outside the gene matches: 9. CDR3 DNA: TGCGCCAGCAGCAAGGACAGGAGGCCTGCAACTAATGAAAAACTGTTTTTT. Its protein is CASSKDRRPATNEKLFF.

The CDR3 nucleotides read TGTGCCAGCAGCCAAGGTCTGCCGGGACAGGGCCCACCCCTCCACTTT. It encodes CASSQGLPGQGPPLHF. The chain links TRBV3-1 (or the pseudogene TRBV3-2) to TRBJ1-6; 9 positions agree with TRBD1. CDR1 and CDR2 (germline): LGHDT, YNNKEL (reference sequence). Trimming removed 1 base from V and 11 bases from J; junction bases left unmatched: 9. The CDR3 is 16 amino acids.

The chain employs TRBV4-1 and TRBJ1-5; maybe TRBD1 (6 bases). V lost 0 bases to trimming and J lost 5 bases, with 8 bases between them. The CDR3 is 14 amino acids. Germline CDR1 and CDR2: MGHRA and YSYEKL. In DNA, the CDR3 is TGCGCCAGCAGCCAAGATACAGGGTATCAGCCCCAGCATTTT. Protein: CASSQDTGYQPQHF.

The rearrangement joins TRBV6-6 to TRBJ1-2; D might be TRBD1 (6 bases). The germline V gene has CDR1 MNHNY and CDR2 SVGAGI (reference sequence). CDR3 length equals 14 residues. The V end was cut by 0 bases, the J end by 4 bases, with 9 bases between. Written as DNA, the CDR3 is TGTGCCAGCAGTTACTCTGAGGGGGTCTATGGCTACACCTTC. Its translation: CASSYSEGVYGYTF.

This clone has just a few counts. The gene calls are TRBV10-2 and TRBJ2-7; 10 nucleotides agree with TRBD2. This CDR3 has 16 amino acids. CDR1 and CDR2 (germline): WSHSY, SAAADI. Trimming at V came to 6 bases and at J to 0 bases, leaving 8 bases not matched to a gene. This chain's CDR3 is CASRPQTSGSSYEQYF. The CDR3 nucleotides are TGCGCCAGCAGACCCCAGACTAGCGGGTCCTCCTACGAGCAGTACTTC.

The J gene is TRBJ2-3, the V gene TRBV19; the match to TRBD2 covers 7 bases. Germline trimming cut 6 bases from V and 2 bases from J; bases unmatched to any gene: 8. The CDR3 runs to 15 residues. Germline lookup yields CDR1 LNHDA and CDR2 SQIVND (reference sequence). CDR3 bases: TGTGCCAGTAGGGGGGGGAGTCGTAACACAGATACGCAGTATTTT. Translation gives CASRGGSRNTDTQYF.

The genes are TRBV7-2 and TRBJ2-4; D possibly corresponds to TRBD1 (6 bases). Germline V gene sequence: CDR1 SGHTA, CDR2 FQGNSA. V gave up 5 bases and J gave up 0 bases, with 23 bases separating them. The CDR3 runs to 19 residues. CDR3 DNA sequence: TGTGCCAGCAGCACGACCGGGACACTGGACCTATTAGCCAAAAACATTCAGTACTTC. As protein: CASSTTGTLDLLAKNIQYF.

The rearrangement uses TRBV4-1 and TRBJ2-3; 9 bases match TRBD1. Trimming at V came to 3 bases and at J to 2 bases, leaving 6 bases not matched to a gene. Germline-derived CDR1 and CDR2 are MGHRA and YSYEKL. The CDR3 sequence is 16 residues long. The CDR3 DNA follows: TGCGCCAGCAGCCATCACAGGGGGCCCGACACAGATACGCAGTATTTT. Translating gives CASSHHRGPDTDTQYF.

This chain links TRBV24-1 with TRBJ1-2; weak D call: TRBD1 (6 bases). Germline-derived CDR1 and CDR2 are KGHDR and SFDVKD. V was shortened by 7 bases and J by 5 bases, with 19 bases between the two germline ends. CDR3 length: 15 residues. In DNA form, the CDR3 reads TGTGCCACCAGAAAAGCAGGGGACCCCAATTATGGCTACACCTTC. It specifies CATRKAGDPNYGYTF.

The V gene is TRBV11-2, the J gene TRBJ1-5; D is undetermined. The length of the CDR3 is 15 residues. The V end lost 2 bases, the J end lost 0 bases, and 8 bases lay between the germline ends. Germline V gene sequence: CDR1 SGHAT, CDR2 FQNNGV. Here the CDR3 DNA reads TGTGCCAGCAGCTTACGGTTTGATAGCAATCAGCCCCAGCATTTT. The encoded protein is CASSLRFDSNQPQHF.

This sequence joins TRBV30 and TRBJ2-5; 8 nucleotides line up with TRBD2. V dropped 1 base and J dropped 0; count of bases not matched to a gene: 7. This CDR3 is built from 16 residues. Germline V gene lookup returns CDR1 GTSNPN and CDR2 SVGIG (reference sequence). In nucleotides, the CDR3 is TGTGCCTGGAGTGGCAGCGGGGGCCCGTACCAAGAGACCCAGTACTTC. Protein sequence: CAWSGSGGPYQETQYF.

This chain links TRBV21-1 with TRBJ2-7; the table's D call, TRBD2, has no DNA check behind it. TRBV21-1 is a recognized pseudogene. The CDR3 is made up of 16 amino acids. DNA for the CDR3: TGTGCCAGCGCCTGGGGGTCTAGCGCATTACGTTGCGAGCAGTACTTC. Amino acid sequence: CASAWGSSALRCEQYF.

This clone was recorded at least ten times. This chain uses TRBV19 with TRBJ1-5; TRBD1 is a possible D gene (6 bases). Trimming took 7 bases from V and 8 from J, leaving 15 bases between them. Germline CDR1 reads LNHDA; CDR2 reads SQIVND (reference sequence). The CDR3 loop spans 13 amino acids. The CDR3 DNA follows: TGTGCCAGTACCGCAACAGGGATGGAGCCCCAGCATTTT. This sequence encodes CASTATGMEPQHF. Using reference TRBV19 and TRBJ1-5 for the parts outside the CDR3, the full variable domain is DGGITQSPKYLFRKEGQNVTLSCEQNLNHDAMYWYRQDPGQGLRLIYYSQIVNDFQKGDIAEGYSVSREKKESFPLTVTSAQKNPTAFYLCASTATGMEPQHFGDGTRLSIL.

The chain joins TRBV7-3 to TRBJ2-3; D call uncertain. Germline V gene lookup returns CDR1 SGHTA and CDR2 FQGTGA. The CDR3 is 15 amino acids. V was trimmed by 4 bases and J by 5 bases, leaving 16 bases between them. The CDR3 DNA is TGTGCCAGCAGCTCCCGTCGAGAGATGGTAGATACGCAGTATTTT. Protein product: CASSSRREMVDTQYF.

In DNA, the CDR3 is TGTGCCAGCAGCTTAACCGGGACAGGGGGCTCCCGCTATGGCTACACCTTC. Protein: CASSLTGTGGSRYGYTF. This sequence joins TRBV7-2 and TRBJ1-2, with 12 bases identical to TRBD1. V lost 2 bases to trimming and J lost 4 bases; unmatched junction nucleotides: 8. The CDR3 is 17 amino acids. CDR1 SGHTA and CDR2 FQGNSA come from the germline V gene.

The V call is TRBV6-5, the J call TRBJ2-7; no reliable D call. V lost 6 bases and J 3 bases, leaving 6 bases between the germline ends. This CDR3 is built from 11 residues. Germline V gives CDR1 MNHEY, CDR2 SVGAGI. CDR3 amino acids: CASRGVYEQYF. The CDR3 DNA sequence: TGTGCCAGCAGGGGCGTCTACGAGCAGTACTTC.

The V call is TRBV15, the J call TRBJ2-5, with D possibly matching TRBD2 (5 bases). CDR1 is LNHNV and CDR2 is YYDKDF in the germline V gene (reference sequence). CDR3 length equals 14 residues. The germline V and J ends were trimmed by 0 bases and 3 bases, with 8 bases remaining between them. This CDR3 is CATSRDSGKETQYF. CDR3 coding DNA: TGTGCCACCAGCAGAGATTCCGGGAAAGAGACCCAGTACTTC.